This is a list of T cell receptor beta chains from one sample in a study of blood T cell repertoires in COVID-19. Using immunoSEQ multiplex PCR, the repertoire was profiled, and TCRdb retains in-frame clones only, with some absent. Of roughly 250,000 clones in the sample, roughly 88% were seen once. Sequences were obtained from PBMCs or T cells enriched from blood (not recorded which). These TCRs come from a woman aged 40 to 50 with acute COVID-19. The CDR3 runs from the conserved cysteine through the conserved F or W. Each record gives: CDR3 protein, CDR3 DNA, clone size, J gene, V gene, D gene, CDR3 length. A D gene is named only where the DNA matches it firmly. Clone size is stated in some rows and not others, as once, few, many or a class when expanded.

cdr3_aa: CASSQVLSLGAPGNTIYF; cdr3_nt: TGCGCCAGCAGCCAAGTCTTGAGTCTGGGGGCTCCTGGAAACACCATATATTTT; clone_size: .; j_call: TRBJ1-3; v_call: TRBV4-1; d_call: .; cdr3_length: 18
cdr3_aa: CASSLVPGVGYTF; cdr3_nt: TGTGCCAGCAGCTTGGTCCCAGGGGTGGGCTACACCTTC; clone_size: .; j_call: TRBJ1-2; v_call: TRBV5-4; d_call: .; cdr3_length: 13
cdr3_aa: CASSLSDRATGELFF; cdr3_nt: TGTGCCAGCAGCCTCTCCGACAGGGCCACCGGGGAGCTGTTTTTT; clone_size: .; j_call: TRBJ2-2; v_call: TRBV5-6; d_call: TRBD1; cdr3_length: 15
cdr3_aa: CASSFFGQANEQFF; cdr3_nt: TGTGCCAGCAGCTTTTTCGGACAAGCCAATGAGCAGTTCTTC; clone_size: .; j_call: TRBJ2-1; v_call: TRBV7-9; d_call: .; cdr3_length: 14
cdr3_aa: CSVTGVSYEQYF; cdr3_nt: TGCAGCGTTACAGGGGTCTCCTACGAGCAGTACTTC; clone_size: .; j_call: TRBJ2-7; v_call: TRBV29-1; d_call: TRBD1; cdr3_length: 12
cdr3_aa: CASSVGLAPDTQYF; cdr3_nt: TGTGCCAGCAGCGTAGGACTAGCGCCCGATACGCAGTATTTT; clone_size: .; j_call: TRBJ2-3; v_call: TRBV9; d_call: TRBD2; cdr3_length: 14
cdr3_aa: CAWGRLETQYF; cdr3_nt: TGTGCCTGGGGGCGTCTGGAGACCCAGTACTTC; clone_size: .; j_call: TRBJ2-5; v_call: TRBV30; d_call: .; cdr3_length: 11
cdr3_aa: CASSERAGGPYEQYF; cdr3_nt: TGTGCCAGCAGTGAAAGGGCGGGAGGGCCCTACGAGCAGTACTTC; clone_size: once; j_call: TRBJ2-7; v_call: TRBV6-1; d_call: TRBD2; cdr3_length: 15
cdr3_aa: CASSPAGLAGYNEQFF; cdr3_nt: TGTGCCAGCAGCCCCGCCGGACTAGCGGGGTACAATGAGCAGTTCTTC; clone_size: .; j_call: TRBJ2-1; v_call: TRBV9; d_call: TRBD2; cdr3_length: 16
cdr3_aa: CASSPPPAGSGKLFF; cdr3_nt: TGTGCCAGCTCACCACCACCCGCCGGGTCCGGAAAACTGTTTTTT; clone_size: .; j_call: TRBJ1-4; v_call: TRBV18; d_call: .; cdr3_length: 15
cdr3_aa: CSASPPGGNTIYF; cdr3_nt: TGCAGTGCTAGTCCCCCAGGAGGAAACACCATATATTTT; clone_size: .; j_call: TRBJ1-3; v_call: TRBV20-1; d_call: .; cdr3_length: 13
cdr3_aa: CASSGQGYYGYTF; cdr3_nt: TGCGCCAGCAGCGGGCAGGGGTACTATGGCTACACCTTC; clone_size: .; j_call: TRBJ1-2; v_call: TRBV5-1; d_call: .; cdr3_length: 13
cdr3_aa: CASSSGQPTNEKLFF; cdr3_nt: TGCGCCAGCAGCTCCGGACAACCAACTAATGAAAAACTGTTTTTT; clone_size: .; j_call: TRBJ1-4; v_call: TRBV5-1; d_call: .; cdr3_length: 15
cdr3_aa: CASSAHTPGEQYF; cdr3_nt: TGTGCCAGCAGTGCTCACACCCCGGGGGAGCAGTACTTC; clone_size: .; j_call: TRBJ2-7; v_call: TRBV2; d_call: .; cdr3_length: 13
cdr3_aa: CASSQGTWGTDTQYF; cdr3_nt: TGTGCCAGCAGCCAGGGTACTTGGGGCACAGATACGCAGTATTTT; clone_size: .; j_call: TRBJ2-3; v_call: TRBV11-3; d_call: .; cdr3_length: 15
cdr3_aa: CASSPGTSGRASSYNEQFF; cdr3_nt: TGTGCCAGCAGCCCAGGGACTAGCGGGAGGGCTAGCTCCTACAATGAGCAGTTCTTC; clone_size: .; j_call: TRBJ2-1; v_call: TRBV7-9; d_call: TRBD2; cdr3_length: 19
cdr3_aa: CASSLALGGHGYTF; cdr3_nt: TGTGCCAGCAGCTTAGCTCTCGGGGGACATGGCTACACCTTC; clone_size: .; j_call: TRBJ1-2; v_call: TRBV7-9; d_call: .; cdr3_length: 14
cdr3_aa: CASHRTGENGYTF; cdr3_nt: TGTGCCAGCCATAGGACAGGGGAGAATGGCTACACCTTC; clone_size: once; j_call: TRBJ1-2; v_call: TRBV18; d_call: TRBD1; cdr3_length: 13
cdr3_aa: CASSQDSGGNYGYTF; cdr3_nt: TGCGCCAGCAGCCAAGATTCGGGTGGGAACTATGGCTACACCTTC; clone_size: .; j_call: TRBJ1-2; v_call: TRBV4-3; d_call: .; cdr3_length: 15
cdr3_aa: CASSSGLAGGRLSEQFF; cdr3_nt: TGTGCCAGCAGCTCCGGACTAGCGGGAGGTCGTTTAAGTGAGCAGTTCTTC; clone_size: .; j_call: TRBJ2-1; v_call: TRBV7-9; d_call: TRBD2; cdr3_length: 17
cdr3_aa: CSVAPVNTGELFF; cdr3_nt: TGCAGCGTTGCTCCGGTCAACACCGGGGAGCTGTTTTTT; clone_size: .; j_call: TRBJ2-2; v_call: TRBV29-1; d_call: .; cdr3_length: 13
cdr3_aa: CASSPDRDNGYTF; cdr3_nt: TGTGCCAGCTCGCCCGACAGGGACAATGGCTACACCTTC; clone_size: .; j_call: TRBJ1-2; v_call: TRBV18; d_call: TRBD1; cdr3_length: 13
cdr3_aa: CASSSGTTYNEQFF; cdr3_nt: TGTGCCAGCAGCTCCGGGACAACCTACAATGAGCAGTTCTTC; clone_size: .; j_call: TRBJ2-1; v_call: TRBV11-3; d_call: .; cdr3_length: 14
cdr3_aa: CASRDRQGEETEAFF; cdr3_nt: TGTGCCAGCAGGGATAGACAGGGGGAGGAGACTGAAGCTTTCTTT; clone_size: .; j_call: TRBJ1-1; v_call: TRBV28; d_call: TRBD1; cdr3_length: 15
cdr3_aa: CASSFGYRVNTEAFF; cdr3_nt: TGTGCCAGCAGCTTCGGCTACAGGGTCAACACTGAAGCTTTCTTT; clone_size: .; j_call: TRBJ1-1; v_call: TRBV7-9; d_call: .; cdr3_length: 15
cdr3_aa: CASRSGSYNEQFF; cdr3_nt: TGTGCCAGCAGGTCGGGTTCCTACAATGAGCAGTTCTTC; clone_size: .; j_call: TRBJ2-1; v_call: TRBV27; d_call: .; cdr3_length: 13
cdr3_aa: CAISVTGGAYTEAFF; cdr3_nt: TGTGCCATCAGTGTGACAGGGGGCGCGTACACTGAAGCTTTCTTT; clone_size: .; j_call: TRBJ1-1; v_call: TRBV10-3; d_call: TRBD1; cdr3_length: 15
cdr3_aa: CASSSFKAPHLQPQHF; cdr3_nt: TGTGCCAGCAGTTCATTTAAAGCCCCGCACCTCCAGCCCCAGCATTTT; clone_size: .; j_call: TRBJ1-5; v_call: TRBV28; d_call: .; cdr3_length: 16
cdr3_aa: CSVDIRAPGELFF; cdr3_nt: TGCAGCGTTGATATCAGGGCTCCCGGGGAGCTGTTTTTT; clone_size: .; j_call: TRBJ2-2; v_call: TRBV29-1; d_call: .; cdr3_length: 13
cdr3_aa: CASSIADSLSYEQYF; cdr3_nt: TGTGCCAGTAGTATCGCGGACAGCCTCTCCTACGAGCAGTACTTC; clone_size: .; j_call: TRBJ2-7; v_call: TRBV19; d_call: .; cdr3_length: 15
cdr3_aa: CASSLTDRSDETQYF; cdr3_nt: TGTGCCAGCAGTTTAACGGACAGGTCCGATGAGACCCAGTACTTC; clone_size: .; j_call: TRBJ2-5; v_call: TRBV28; d_call: TRBD1; cdr3_length: 15
cdr3_aa: CASSVTTSGGAGTQYF; cdr3_nt: TGTGCCAGCAGCGTAACGACTAGCGGGGGGGCAGGAACGCAGTATTTT; clone_size: .; j_call: TRBJ2-3; v_call: TRBV9; d_call: TRBD2; cdr3_length: 16
cdr3_aa: CASGEMNTEAFF; cdr3_nt: TGTGCCAGCGGGGAGATGAACACTGAAGCTTTCTTT; clone_size: .; j_call: TRBJ1-1; v_call: TRBV6-5; d_call: .; cdr3_length: 12
cdr3_aa: CASSYPGGNEQFF; cdr3_nt: TGTGCCAGCAGTTACCCCGGGGGCAATGAGCAGTTCTTC; clone_size: few; j_call: TRBJ2-1; v_call: TRBV6-5; d_call: .; cdr3_length: 13
cdr3_aa: CAISVGVVWAGYGYTF; cdr3_nt: TGTGCCATCAGTGTCGGAGTCGTCTGGGCGGGCTATGGCTACACCTTC; clone_size: .; j_call: TRBJ1-2; v_call: TRBV10-3; d_call: .; cdr3_length: 16
cdr3_aa: CSAIIRDKTYEQYF; cdr3_nt: TGCAGCGCGATAATCCGGGACAAAACATACGAGCAGTACTTC; clone_size: few; j_call: TRBJ2-7; v_call: TRBV29-1; d_call: .; cdr3_length: 14
cdr3_aa: CASSGWGQGATEQFF; cdr3_nt: TGTGCCAGCAGCGGTTGGGGACAGGGGGCGACTGAGCAGTTCTTC; clone_size: once; j_call: TRBJ2-1; v_call: TRBV5-5; d_call: TRBD1; cdr3_length: 15
cdr3_aa: CASLAGGSTDTQYF; cdr3_nt: TGTGCCAGTCTAGCGGGAGGGAGCACAGATACGCAGTATTTT; clone_size: .; j_call: TRBJ2-3; v_call: TRBV7-9; d_call: TRBD2; cdr3_length: 14
cdr3_aa: CASSPTWGPGNTIYF; cdr3_nt: TGTGCCAGCAGTCCCACGTGGGGGCCCGGAAACACCATATATTTT; clone_size: .; j_call: TRBJ1-3; v_call: TRBV27; d_call: .; cdr3_length: 15
cdr3_aa: CASSLLVDRGHGYTF; cdr3_nt: TGTGCCAGCAGCTTACTGGTCGACAGGGGGCATGGCTACACCTTC; clone_size: .; j_call: TRBJ1-2; v_call: TRBV7-9; d_call: TRBD1; cdr3_length: 15
cdr3_aa: CASSSPRAGNTEAFF; cdr3_nt: TGTGCCAGCAGCTCCCCGAGGGCCGGGAACACTGAAGCTTTCTTT; clone_size: .; j_call: TRBJ1-1; v_call: TRBV7-8; d_call: .; cdr3_length: 15
cdr3_aa: CASSPLGLAGGFTDTQYF; cdr3_nt: TGTGCCAGTAGTCCCCTGGGACTAGCGGGAGGGTTCACAGATACGCAGTATTTT; clone_size: .; j_call: TRBJ2-3; v_call: TRBV19; d_call: TRBD2; cdr3_length: 18
cdr3_aa: CASSSSGTASYEQYF; cdr3_nt: TGTGCCAGCAGCTCCTCCGGGACAGCCTCCTACGAGCAGTACTTC; clone_size: .; j_call: TRBJ2-7; v_call: TRBV3-1/TRBV3-2; d_call: TRBD1; cdr3_length: 15
cdr3_aa: CASGEGAKSSYEQYF; cdr3_nt: TGTGCCAGCGGAGAGGGGGCTAAAAGCTCCTACGAGCAGTACTTC; clone_size: .; j_call: TRBJ2-7; v_call: TRBV28; d_call: TRBD1; cdr3_length: 15
cdr3_aa: CASSAAGGPGDTQYF; cdr3_nt: TGCGCCAGCAGCGCAGCGGGGGGCCCCGGGGATACGCAGTATTTT; clone_size: .; j_call: TRBJ2-3; v_call: TRBV5-1; d_call: TRBD2; cdr3_length: 15
cdr3_aa: CASSFKEINSPLHF; cdr3_nt: TGTGCCAGCAGTTTTAAGGAGATAAATTCACCCCTCCACTTT; clone_size: .; j_call: TRBJ1-6; v_call: TRBV27; d_call: .; cdr3_length: 14
cdr3_aa: CASSQDGLRGDSGNTIYF; cdr3_nt: TGTGCCAGCAGCCAAGACGGCCTCAGGGGGGATTCTGGAAACACCATATATTTT; clone_size: .; j_call: TRBJ1-3; v_call: TRBV3-1/TRBV3-2; d_call: TRBD1; cdr3_length: 18
cdr3_aa: CARRGGGGTEAFF; cdr3_nt: TGTGCCAGAAGGGGCGGGGGCGGCACTGAAGCTTTCTTT; clone_size: .; j_call: TRBJ1-1; v_call: TRBV7-2; d_call: .; cdr3_length: 13
cdr3_aa: CASSEGQGVRGANVLTF; cdr3_nt: TGTGCCAGCAGTGAGGGACAGGGGGTCAGGGGGGCCAACGTCCTGACTTTC; clone_size: .; j_call: TRBJ2-6; v_call: TRBV2; d_call: TRBD1; cdr3_length: 17
cdr3_aa: CASSIRQYTGELFF; cdr3_nt: TGCGCCAGCAGCATCCGACAGTACACCGGGGAGCTGTTTTTT; clone_size: .; j_call: TRBJ2-2; v_call: TRBV5-1; d_call: .; cdr3_length: 14